These T cell receptor beta chains were read from a single sample in a study of blood T cell repertoires in COVID-19. Sequenced by immunoSEQ multiplex PCR; TCRdb stores in-frame clones only, minus some. The data show 60,000 to 75,000 clones, about 82% seen once. Sequenced input: peripheral blood. These receptors were obtained from a human donor in a cohort sampled during active COVID-19. CDR3s include the opening cysteine and the closing phenylalanine or tryptophan. A D gene is named only where the DNA matches it firmly. For some rows the clone size is stated as once, few or many, or as a class when expanded; others skip it.

d_gene	abundance	j_gene	v_gene	CDR3nt	CDR3aa
TRBD2	.	TRBJ2-7	TRBV18	TGTGCCAGCTCAGACGCGACTAGCCCCTACGAGCAGTACTTC	CASSDATSPYEQYF
.	.	TRBJ2-7	TRBV12-3/TRBV12-4	TGTGCCAGCAGCCGGGACACGCACTACGAGCAGTACTTC	CASSRDTHYEQYF
TRBD1	.	TRBJ2-7	TRBV11-3	TGTGCCAGCAGCTCAGGACAGGGGGCTTCTCTTGAGCAGTACTTC	CASSSGQGASLEQYF
.	.	TRBJ2-5	TRBV12-5	TGTGCTAGTGGTACGGAGAGGCAGCCAGAGACCCAGTACTTC	CASGTERQPETQYF
TRBD2	.	TRBJ2-4	TRBV4-2	TGTGCCAGCAGCCAAGATTTTAGCGGGGGGCCCCGAGCCAAAAACATTCAGTACTTC	CASSQDFSGGPRAKNIQYF
TRBD2	.	TRBJ2-5	TRBV6-5	TGTGCCAGCAGGCCGGGACTACAAGAGACCCAGTACTTC	CASRPGLQETQYF
TRBD2	.	TRBJ2-3	TRBV7-2	TGTGCCAGCAGCTTCTCGACTAGCGGGGGACCAATTGGTACGCAGTATTTT	CASSFSTSGGPIGTQYF
.	few	TRBJ2-7	TRBV7-9	TGTGCCAGCAGCTTCCCACAGGGTAGCCTTTTCGAGCAGTACTTC	CASSFPQGSLFEQYF
.	.	TRBJ2-2	TRBV19	TGTGCCAGTATAGGAGTGGCAGCGAACACCGGGGAGCTGTTTTTT	CASIGVAANTGELFF
TRBD1	.	TRBJ1-4	TRBV2	TGTGCCAGCAGCAGTCAGGGGGGATGGGCAACTAATGAAAAACTGTTTTTT	CASSSQGGWATNEKLFF
.	.	TRBJ2-5	TRBV9	TGTGCCAGCAGCGTAGGGGCATCCAGGGGCCAAGAGACCCAGTACTTC	CASSVGASRGQETQYF
.	.	TRBJ2-1	TRBV18	TGTGCCAGCTCACCTAGCTACAATGAGCAGTTCTTC	CASSPSYNEQFF
.	.	TRBJ1-5	TRBV6-1	TGTGCCAGCAGTGAAGTATGGGGGGTAACGGGAAATCAGCCCCAGCATTTT	CASSEVWGVTGNQPQHF
.	.	TRBJ1-4	TRBV27	TGTGCCAGCAGTCCCGGCGACAGGCCTGAAAAACTGTTTTTT	CASSPGDRPEKLFF
TRBD1	.	TRBJ2-5	TRBV2	TGTGCCAGTGACAGGGGGCAAGAGACCCAGTACTTC	CASDRGQETQYF
.	.	TRBJ2-3	TRBV7-9	TGTGCCAGCAGCTTAGGACTATCGGCAGATACGCAGTATTTT	CASSLGLSADTQYF
.	.	TRBJ2-7	TRBV6-1	TGTGCCAGCAGTGAGTCAACGGGCTACGAGCAGTACTTC	CASSESTGYEQYF
.	.	TRBJ1-2	TRBV30	TGTGCCTGGAGTGAATCCCGGGGGGGGTTGGATGGCTACACCTTC	CAWSESRGGLDGYTF
.	few	TRBJ1-5	TRBV6-2/TRBV6-3	TGTGCCAGCAGTTACTCTGGGCCTTATCAGCCCCAGCATTTT	CASSYSGPYQPQHF
TRBD2	.	TRBJ2-7	TRBV11-2	TGTGCCAGCAGCCCCCGTGGGGGGGATCCCAGAGAGCAGTACTTC	CASSPRGGDPREQYF
TRBD1	.	TRBJ2-3	TRBV24-1	TGTGCCACCAGGGGACAGAACACAGATACGCAGTATTTT	CATRGQNTDTQYF
.	.	TRBJ2-5	TRBV10-3	TGTGCCACAAAGGTCCGGGACACCAAAGAGACCCAGTACTTC	CATKVRDTKETQYF
TRBD2	.	TRBJ2-3	TRBV5-1	TGCGCCAGCAGCATACCTAGCGGTGTCACAGATACGCAGTATTTT	CASSIPSGVTDTQYF
TRBD1	.	TRBJ1-4	TRBV4-3	TGCGCCAGCAGCCCAATCAGGGGGGCTGACGATGAAAAACTGTTTTTT	CASSPIRGADDEKLFF
TRBD1	.	TRBJ2-7	TRBV5-5	TGTGCCAGCAGCCGGGGACAGGGGGTGTACGAGCAGTACTTC	CASSRGQGVYEQYF
.	.	TRBJ2-4	TRBV7-2	TGTGCCAGCAGCTCCCCGTATGGGTACGGAGTCCTAGCCAAAAACATTCAGTACTTC	CASSSPYGYGVLAKNIQYF
.	.	TRBJ1-1	TRBV24-1	TGTGCCACCAGTGCCCGGGGTGTGGACACTGAAGCTTTCTTT	CATSARGVDTEAFF
.	once	TRBJ2-1	TRBV11-2	TGTGCCAGCAGCCCCGGGGCGGGGACCCACAATGAGCAGTTCTTC	CASSPGAGTHNEQFF
.	.	TRBJ2-1	TRBV12-3/TRBV12-4	TGTGCCAGCAGTTTCCGCGCAGAGCAGTTCTTC	CASSFRAEQFF
TRBD1	.	TRBJ1-2	TRBV6-5	TGTGCCAGCACCCAGGGGGCTGTTTCCTACTATGGCTACACCTTC	CASTQGAVSYYGYTF
.	many	TRBJ1-4	TRBV9	TGTGCCAGCAGCGTGGGCTTAACAGGGACCGTGAATGAAAAACTGTTTTTT	CASSVGLTGTVNEKLFF